This T cell receptor (beta chain) was sequenced for a study of shared T cell receptors in the human thymus. Germline V CDR1 and CDR2: SGHTA, FQGNSA. J lost 5 bases, V lost 5 bases, and 3 bases had no gene match. This CDR3 is built from 14 residues. The repertoire was sequenced with immunoSEQ multiplex PCR; TCRdb's copy has only in-frame clones and lacks some. The data contain about 610,000 clones, around nine tenths of them singletons. These data were also reused for a study on human thymus T cells. This second study notes: Healthy Finnish infants undergoing corrective surgery for congenital heart defects provided the donor material. Corrective heart surgery yielded resections, and these provided the thymus tissue. Within thymic and blood repertoires, V and J gene usage appeared to be biased. Thymic TCR repertoires of unrelated people reportedly overlapped highly.

The source material was thymocytes. The rearrangement uses TRBV7-2 and TRBJ2-4; 10 nucleotides align to TRBD2. This receptor was obtained from a boy under three years old with a congenital heart defect. The CDR3 sequence is CASSHLAGENIQYF. DNA of the CDR3: TGTGCCAGCAGCCATCTAGCGGGAGAAAACATTCAGTACTTC.